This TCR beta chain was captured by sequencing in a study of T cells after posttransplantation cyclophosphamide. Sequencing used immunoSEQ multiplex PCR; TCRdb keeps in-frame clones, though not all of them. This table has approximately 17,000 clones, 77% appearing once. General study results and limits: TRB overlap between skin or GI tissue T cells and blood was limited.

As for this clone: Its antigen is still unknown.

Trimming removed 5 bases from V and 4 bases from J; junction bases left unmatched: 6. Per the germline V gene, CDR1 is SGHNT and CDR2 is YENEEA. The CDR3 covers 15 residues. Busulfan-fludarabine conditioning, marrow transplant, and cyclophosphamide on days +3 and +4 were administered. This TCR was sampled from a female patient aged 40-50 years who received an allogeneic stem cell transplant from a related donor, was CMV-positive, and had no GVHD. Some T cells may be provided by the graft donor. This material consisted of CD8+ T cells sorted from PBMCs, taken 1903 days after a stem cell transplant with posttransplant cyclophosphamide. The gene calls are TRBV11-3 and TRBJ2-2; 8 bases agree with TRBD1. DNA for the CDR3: TGTGCCAGCAGCGCGGACAGGGAGAGCACCGGGGAGCTGTTTTTT. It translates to CASSADRESTGELFF. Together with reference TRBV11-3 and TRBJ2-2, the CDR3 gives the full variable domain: EAGVVQSPRYKIIEKKQPVAFWCNPISGHNTLYWYLQNLGQGPELLIRYENEEAVDDSQLPKDRFSAERLKGVDSTLKIQPAELGDSAVYLCASSADRESTGELFFGEGSRLTVL.